This T cell receptor (beta chain) was sequenced in a study of blood T cell repertoires in COVID-19. Across the whole study: There were acute and convalescent COVID-19 samples, and they came from the United States, Italy and Spain.

Assay used: immunoSEQ multiplex PCR; TCRdb lists only in-frame clones, some missing. In the table there are 250,000 to 350,000 clones, about nine tenths of which are singletons. The germline gives CDR1 SGHKS, CDR2 YYEKEE (reference sequence). This CDR3 has 16 residues. V trimming: 0 bases; J trimming: 7 bases; junction bases outside the gene matches: 9. The sequenced sample was peripheral blood. V gene TRBV5-5 combines with J gene TRBJ2-3; 9 nucleotides match TRBD2. This TCR was sampled from a woman aged 25 to 39 with COVID-19, enrolled during active disease. The CDR3 coding sequence is TGTGCCAGCAGCTTGGGGGCTAGCGGGATTGGAAATACGCAGTATTTT. It codes for CASSLGASGIGNTQYF.